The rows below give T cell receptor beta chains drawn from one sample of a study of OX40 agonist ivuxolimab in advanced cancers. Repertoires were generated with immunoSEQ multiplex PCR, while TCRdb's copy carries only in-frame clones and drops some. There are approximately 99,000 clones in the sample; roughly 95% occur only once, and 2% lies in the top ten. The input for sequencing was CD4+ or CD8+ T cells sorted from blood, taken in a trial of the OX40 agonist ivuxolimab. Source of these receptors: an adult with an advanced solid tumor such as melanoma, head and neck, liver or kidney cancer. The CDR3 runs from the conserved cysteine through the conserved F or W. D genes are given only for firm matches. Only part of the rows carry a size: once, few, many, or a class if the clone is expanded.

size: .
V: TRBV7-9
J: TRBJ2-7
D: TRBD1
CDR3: CASSSDRGHEQYF
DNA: TGTGCCAGCAGCTCAGACAGGGGGCACGAGCAGTACTTC

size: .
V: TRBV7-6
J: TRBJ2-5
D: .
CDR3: CASRSGLEETQYF
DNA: TGTGCCAGCAGATCGGGACTCGAAGAGACCCAGTACTTC

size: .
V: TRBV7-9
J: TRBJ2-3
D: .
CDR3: CASRPGDGTDTQYF
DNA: TGTGCCAGCCGCCCGGGGGACGGCACAGATACGCAGTATTTT

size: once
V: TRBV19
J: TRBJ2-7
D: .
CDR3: CASSSEDYEQYF
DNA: TGTGCCAGTAGTTCAGAGGACTACGAGCAGTACTTC

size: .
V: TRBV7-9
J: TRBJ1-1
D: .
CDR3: CASSWIRDTLGNAEAFF
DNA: TGTGCCAGCAGCTGGATCCGGGACACCCTGGGGAATGCTGAAGCTTTCTTT

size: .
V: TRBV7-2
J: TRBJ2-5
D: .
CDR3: CASSPPPQETQYF
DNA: TGTGCCAGCAGCCCCCCCCCTCAAGAGACCCAGTACTTC

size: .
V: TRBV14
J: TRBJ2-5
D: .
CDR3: CASSQRGPNQETQYF
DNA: TGTGCCAGCAGCCAAAGGGGACCTAACCAAGAGACCCAGTACTTC

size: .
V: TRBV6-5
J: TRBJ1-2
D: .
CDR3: CASRIAGGEYGYTF
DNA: TGTGCCAGCCGCATCGCGGGGGGGGAATATGGCTACACCTTC

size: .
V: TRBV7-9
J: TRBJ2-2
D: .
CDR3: CASSLAYGELFF
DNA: TGTGCCAGCAGCTTAGCGTACGGGGAGCTGTTTTTT

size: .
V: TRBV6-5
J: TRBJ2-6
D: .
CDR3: CASSYYSGANVLTF
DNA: TGTGCCAGCAGTTACTACTCTGGGGCCAACGTCCTGACTTTC

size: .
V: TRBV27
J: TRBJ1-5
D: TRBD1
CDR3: CASSLSGTGLPSQHF
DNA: TGTGCCAGCAGTTTATCCGGGACAGGGCTACCGTCTCAGCATTTT

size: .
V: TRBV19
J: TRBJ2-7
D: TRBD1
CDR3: CASSIGETGPHTPFYEQYF
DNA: TGTGCCAGTAGTATAGGCGAGACAGGGCCACATACCCCCTTCTACGAGCAGTACTTC

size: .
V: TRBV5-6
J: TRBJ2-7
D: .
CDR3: CASSFAQDYEQYF
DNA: TGTGCCAGCAGCTTCGCACAGGACTACGAGCAGTACTTC

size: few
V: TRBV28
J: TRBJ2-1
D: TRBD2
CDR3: CASSSRTSSDWNEQFF
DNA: TGTGCCAGCAGTTCTCGGACTAGCTCAGACTGGAATGAGCAGTTCTTC

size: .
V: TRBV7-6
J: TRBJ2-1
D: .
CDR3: CASSFRSYNEQFF
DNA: TGTGCCAGCAGCTTCAGAAGTTACAATGAGCAGTTCTTC

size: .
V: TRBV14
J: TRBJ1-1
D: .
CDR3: CASSLGTEAFF
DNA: TGTGCCAGCAGCCTCGGCACTGAAGCTTTCTTT

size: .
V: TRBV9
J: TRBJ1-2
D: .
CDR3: CASSVDPDGTNYGYTF
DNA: TGTGCCAGCAGCGTAGACCCGGACGGAACTAACTATGGCTACACCTTC

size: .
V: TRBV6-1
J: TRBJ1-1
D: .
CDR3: CASSETGLMNTEAFF
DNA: TGTGCCAGCAGTGAAACAGGGCTAATGAACACTGAAGCTTTCTTT

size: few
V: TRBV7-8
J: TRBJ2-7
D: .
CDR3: CASSLGADTYEQYF
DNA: TGTGCCAGCAGCTTAGGAGCGGACACCTACGAGCAGTACTTC

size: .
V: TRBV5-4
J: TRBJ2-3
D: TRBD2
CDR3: CASGATDTQYF
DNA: TGCGCTAGCGGGGCCACAGATACGCAGTATTTT

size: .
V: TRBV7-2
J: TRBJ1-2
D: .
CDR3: CASSLGGGGLYGYTF
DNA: TGTGCCAGCAGCTTAGGTGGGGGCGGACTCTATGGCTACACCTTC

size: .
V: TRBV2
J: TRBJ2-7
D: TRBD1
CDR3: CASSTRDRASYEQYF
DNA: TGTGCCAGCAGTACGCGGGACAGGGCCTCCTACGAGCAGTACTTC

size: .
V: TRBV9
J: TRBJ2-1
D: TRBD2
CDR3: CASSPRLAGNEQFF
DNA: TGTGCCAGCAGCCCTAGACTAGCGGGAAATGAGCAGTTCTTC

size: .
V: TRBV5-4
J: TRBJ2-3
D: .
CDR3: CASSGPATDTQYF
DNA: TGTGCCAGCAGCGGCCCCGCCACAGATACGCAGTATTTT

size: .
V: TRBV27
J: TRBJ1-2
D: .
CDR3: CASSLGGGQGGYTF
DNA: TGTGCCAGCAGCCTCGGTGGGGGGCAGGGTGGCTACACCTTC

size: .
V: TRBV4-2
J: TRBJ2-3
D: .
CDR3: CASSQEFSIADTQYF
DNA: TGTGCCAGCAGCCAAGAGTTTAGCATCGCAGATACGCAGTATTTT

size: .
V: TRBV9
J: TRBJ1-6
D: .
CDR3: CASSSQGSPLHF
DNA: TGTGCCAGCAGCTCCCAAGGTTCACCCCTCCACTTT

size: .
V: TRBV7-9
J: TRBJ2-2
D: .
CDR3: CASSLSLAFNTGELFF
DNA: TGTGCCAGCAGCTTAAGTCTAGCTTTTAACACAGGGGAGCTGTTTTTT

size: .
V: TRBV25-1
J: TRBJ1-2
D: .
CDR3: CASTDGYGYTF
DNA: TGTGCCAGCACGGACGGCTATGGCTACACCTTC

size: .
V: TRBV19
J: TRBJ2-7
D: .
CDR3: CASSIAGFDEQYF
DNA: TGTGCCAGTAGTATAGCAGGGTTCGACGAGCAGTACTTC

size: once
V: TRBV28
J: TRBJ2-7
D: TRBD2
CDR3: CASSLGLAGAREQYF
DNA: TGTGCCAGCAGTTTAGGACTAGCGGGAGCCCGGGAGCAGTACTTC

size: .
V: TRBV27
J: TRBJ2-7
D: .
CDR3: CASSFSENYEQYF
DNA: TGTGCCAGCAGTTTCAGCGAAAACTACGAGCAGTACTTC

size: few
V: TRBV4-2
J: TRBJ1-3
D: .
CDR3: CASSPGYTIYF
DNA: TGTGCCAGCAGCCCTGGGTACACCATATATTTT

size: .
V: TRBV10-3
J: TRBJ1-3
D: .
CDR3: CAISEDGGNTIYF
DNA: TGTGCCATCAGTGAAGACGGGGGAAACACCATATATTTT

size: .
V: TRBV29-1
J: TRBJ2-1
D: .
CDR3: CSVEQGSYNEQFF
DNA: TGCAGCGTTGAACAGGGGTCCTACAATGAGCAGTTCTTC

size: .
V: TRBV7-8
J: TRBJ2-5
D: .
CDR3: CASRDSTETQYF
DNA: TGTGCCTCAAGGGACTCAACGGAGACCCAGTACTTC

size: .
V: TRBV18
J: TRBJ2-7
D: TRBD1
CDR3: CASSPIPGQSSYEQYF
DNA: TGTGCCAGCTCACCTATCCCGGGACAGAGCTCCTACGAGCAGTACTTC

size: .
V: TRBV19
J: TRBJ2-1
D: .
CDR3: CASSIGSTYNEQFF
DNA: TGTGCCAGTAGTATCGGGAGTACATACAATGAGCAGTTCTTC

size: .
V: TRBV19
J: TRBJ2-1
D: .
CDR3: CASGVSATEQFF
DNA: TGTGCCAGTGGGGTTAGCGCCACCGAGCAGTTCTTC

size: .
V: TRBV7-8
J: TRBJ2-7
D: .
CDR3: CASSPSGLYEQYF
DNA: TGTGCCAGCAGCCCTAGTGGGCTCTACGAGCAGTACTTC

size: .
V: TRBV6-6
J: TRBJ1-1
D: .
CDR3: CASSGPDPASSTEAFF
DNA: TGTGCCAGCAGTGGTCCGGACCCCGCTTCGAGCACTGAAGCTTTCTTT

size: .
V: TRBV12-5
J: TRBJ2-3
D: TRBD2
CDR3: CASREGTDTQYF
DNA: TGTGCTAGCCGGGAGGGCACAGATACGCAGTATTTT

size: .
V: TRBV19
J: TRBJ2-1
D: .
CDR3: CASKGIENEQFF
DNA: TGTGCCAGCAAGGGGATAGAGAATGAGCAGTTCTTC

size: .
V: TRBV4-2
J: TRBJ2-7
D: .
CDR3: CASSLVDYEQYF
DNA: TGTGCCAGCAGCTTGGTAGACTACGAGCAGTACTTC

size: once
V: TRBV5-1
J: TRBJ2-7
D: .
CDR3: CASRWGLGEQYF
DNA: TGCGCCAGCCGCTGGGGGCTGGGGGAGCAGTACTTC

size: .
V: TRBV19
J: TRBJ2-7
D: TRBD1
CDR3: CASSNHDRGYEQYF
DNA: TGTGCCAGTAGCAACCATGACAGGGGCTACGAGCAGTACTTC

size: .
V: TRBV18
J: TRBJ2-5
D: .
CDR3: CASRGEGDYQETQYF
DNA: TGTGCCAGCAGAGGGGAGGGGGATTACCAAGAGACCCAGTACTTC

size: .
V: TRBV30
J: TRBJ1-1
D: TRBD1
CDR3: CAWSPGTAAEAFF
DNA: TGTGCCTGGAGTCCCGGGACAGCGGCTGAAGCTTTCTTT

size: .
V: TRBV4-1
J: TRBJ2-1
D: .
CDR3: CASSQDLRGTQFF
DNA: TGCGCCAGCAGCCAAGATCTTAGGGGGACCCAGTTCTTC

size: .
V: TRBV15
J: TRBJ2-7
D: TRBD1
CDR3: CATSSRTGAASYEQYF
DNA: TGTGCCACCAGCAGCCGGACAGGGGCCGCGTCCTACGAGCAGTACTTC

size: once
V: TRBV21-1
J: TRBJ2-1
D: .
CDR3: CASSTGQPSYNEQFF
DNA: TGTGCCAGCAGCACCGGACAGCCCTCCTACAATGAGCAGTTCTTC

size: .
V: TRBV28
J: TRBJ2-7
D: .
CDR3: CASKPDLKRSEQYF
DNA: TGTGCCAGCAAACCAGACCTTAAGAGGTCCGAGCAGTACTTC

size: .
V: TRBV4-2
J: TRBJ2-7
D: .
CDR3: CASSQGRVSSYEQYF
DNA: TGTGCCAGCAGCCAAGGGAGAGTTTCCTCCTACGAGCAGTACTTC

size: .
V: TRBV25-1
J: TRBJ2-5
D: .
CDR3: CASGFLGETQYF
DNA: TGTGCCAGCGGGTTTTTGGGAGAGACCCAGTACTTC

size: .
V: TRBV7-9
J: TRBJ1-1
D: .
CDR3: CASSLTEPANTEAFF
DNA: TGTGCCAGCAGCCTGACGGAACCTGCGAACACTGAAGCTTTCTTT

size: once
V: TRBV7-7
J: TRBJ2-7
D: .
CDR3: CASSLSYEQYF
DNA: TGTGCCAGCAGCCTCTCCTACGAGCAGTACTTC

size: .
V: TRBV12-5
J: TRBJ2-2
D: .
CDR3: CASGSLGGGELFF
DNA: TGTGCTAGTGGTTCTTTGGGTGGCGGGGAGCTGTTTTTT